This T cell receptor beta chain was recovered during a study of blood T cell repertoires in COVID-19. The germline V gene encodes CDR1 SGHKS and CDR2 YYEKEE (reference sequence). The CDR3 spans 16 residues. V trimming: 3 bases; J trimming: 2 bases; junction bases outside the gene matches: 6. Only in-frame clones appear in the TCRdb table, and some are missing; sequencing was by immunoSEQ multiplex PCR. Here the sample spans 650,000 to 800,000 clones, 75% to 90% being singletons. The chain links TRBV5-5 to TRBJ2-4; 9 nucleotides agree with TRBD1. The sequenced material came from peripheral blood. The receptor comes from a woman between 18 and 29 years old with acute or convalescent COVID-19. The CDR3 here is CASSYRQGGTKNIQYF. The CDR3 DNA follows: TGTGCCAGCAGCTACCGACAGGGGGGGACCAAAAACATTCAGTACTTC. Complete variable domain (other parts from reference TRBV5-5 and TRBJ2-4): DAGVTQSPTHLIKTRGQQVTLRCSPISGHKSVSWYQQVLGQGPQFIFQYYEKEERGRGNFPDRFSARQFPNYSSELNVNALLLGDSALYLCASSYRQGGTKNIQYFGAGTRLSVL.